The 7 T cell receptor beta chains presented below share a single source sample, sequenced in a study of blood T cell repertoires in COVID-19. Only in-frame clones appear in the TCRdb table, and some are missing; sequencing was by immunoSEQ multiplex PCR. Of 200,000 to 300,000 clones in the sample, about 91% were seen once. Sequenced material: PBMCs or T cells enriched from blood (not recorded which). The receptors were sampled from a woman aged 40-49 years with acute COVID-19.

V gene TRBV6-5 combines with J gene TRBJ2-5; D might be TRBD2 (6 bases). The germline gives CDR1 MNHEY, CDR2 SVGAGI. With 6 bases removed from V and 3 bases from J, the gap between germline ends came to 11 bases. The CDR3 has 13 amino acids. CDR3 coding DNA: TGTGCCAGCAGCCGCGGCGGGGAAGAGACCCAGTACTTC. Translated: CASSRGGEETQYF.

The V and J genes are TRBV5-4 and TRBJ2-2; a possible D gene is TRBD2 (6 bases). Trimming stripped 0 bases from V and 3 bases from J, with 12 bases between. Germline V gene lookup returns CDR1 SGHNT and CDR2 YYREEE (reference sequence). The CDR3 is made up of 16 amino acids. The CDR3 DNA is TGTGCCAGCAGCTTGGGGGCCCCGGGGGACACCGGGGAGCTGTTTTTT. It translates to CASSLGAPGDTGELFF.

The gene calls are TRBV10-3 and TRBJ1-2; 7 bases are a match to TRBD1. Trimming at V came to 3 bases and at J to 4 bases, leaving 8 bases not matched to a gene. The CDR3 is made up of 15 amino acids. Germline V gives CDR1 ENHRY, CDR2 SYGVKD. This CDR3 is CAISDSLQGIYGYTF. DNA of the CDR3: TGTGCCATCAGTGATTCCTTACAGGGGATCTATGGCTACACCTTC.

This clone was seen a handful of times. The V call is TRBV2, the J call TRBJ1-1; D possibly corresponds to TRBD1 (6 bases). The V gene lost 10 bases and the J gene lost 4 bases, with 16 bases spanning the gap. The length of the CDR3 is 13 residues. Germline V CDR1 and CDR2: SNHLY, FYNNEI. CDR3 protein: CATRKGEGTEAFF. The CDR3 DNA sequence: TGTGCCACCCGTAAGGGGGAGGGCACTGAAGCTTTCTTT.

The CDR3 here is CASSEQGLHQETQYF. The CDR3 DNA is TGCGCCAGCAGCGAACAGGGCTTGCACCAAGAGACCCAGTACTTC. V gene TRBV5-1 combines with J gene TRBJ2-5, with D perhaps TRBD1 (6 bases). CDR3 length: 15 residues. V lost 4 bases to trimming and J lost 0 bases, with 13 bases between them. CDR1 and CDR2 (germline): SGHRS, YFSETQ. Using reference TRBV5-1 and TRBJ2-5 for the parts outside the CDR3, the full variable domain is KAGVTQTPRYLIKTRGQQVTLSCSPISGHRSVSWYQQTPGQGLQFLFEYFSETQRNKGNFPGRFSGRQFSNSRSEMNVSTLELGDSALYLCASSEQGLHQETQYFGPGTRLLVL.

V is TRBV7-2 and J is TRBJ1-1, with 7 positions matching TRBD1. The CDR3 loop spans 14 amino acids. Germline CDR1 is SGHTA and CDR2 is FQGNSA. With V trimmed by 1 base and J by 4 bases, 3 bases remained unmatched. The CDR3 reads CASSLGGGGTEAFF. The CDR3 DNA reads as TGTGCCAGCAGCTTAGGAGGGGGCGGCACTGAAGCTTTCTTT.

The chain joins TRBV3-1 (or the pseudogene TRBV3-2) to TRBJ2-2; the match to TRBD1 covers 8 bases. The CDR3 runs 17 residues. Germline loops: CDR1 LGHDT, CDR2 YNNKEL (reference sequence). Unmatched junction bases numbered 12, after V lost 3 bases and J lost 6 bases. The chain's CDR3 is CASSQRSGGIFSGELFF. The CDR3 region has the DNA TGTGCCAGCAGCCAGAGATCAGGGGGCATTTTTTCCGGGGAGCTGTTTTTT.